Sequencing of this T cell receptor (beta chain) was carried out in a study of blood T cell repertoires in COVID-19. Background on the study: From the United States, Italy and Spain came samples of acute and convalescent COVID-19. T cells, B-cell-depleted T cells, or PBMCs provided the cDNA or gDNA that served as material.

Per the germline V gene, CDR1 is KGHDR and CDR2 is SFDVKD. The V and J ends lost 4 bases and 1 base respectively, with 27 bases between them. The CDR3 consists of 21 residues. Per the study methods: Cell counts per sample came from amplifying reference gene primers. Here immunoSEQ multiplex PCR was the method, and the copy in TCRdb shows in-frame clones only, minus some. V and J calls and clone size are those listed in that table; D and trimming were worked out from the DNA. The repertoire holds roughly 260,000 clones, 88% seen once, with under 4.5% in the top ten. This chain uses TRBV24-1 with TRBJ2-2; possible D gene TRBD2, 7 bases. The TCR sequence derives from a man between 60 and 75 years old who had recovered from COVID-19. The sequencing sample was made of peripheral blood. DNA for the CDR3: TGTGCCACCAGTGACCCGGTCCGGGGAGGGATCGGGGGGCTGAACACCGGGGAGCTGTTTTTT. Translated: CATSDPVRGGIGGLNTGELFF.